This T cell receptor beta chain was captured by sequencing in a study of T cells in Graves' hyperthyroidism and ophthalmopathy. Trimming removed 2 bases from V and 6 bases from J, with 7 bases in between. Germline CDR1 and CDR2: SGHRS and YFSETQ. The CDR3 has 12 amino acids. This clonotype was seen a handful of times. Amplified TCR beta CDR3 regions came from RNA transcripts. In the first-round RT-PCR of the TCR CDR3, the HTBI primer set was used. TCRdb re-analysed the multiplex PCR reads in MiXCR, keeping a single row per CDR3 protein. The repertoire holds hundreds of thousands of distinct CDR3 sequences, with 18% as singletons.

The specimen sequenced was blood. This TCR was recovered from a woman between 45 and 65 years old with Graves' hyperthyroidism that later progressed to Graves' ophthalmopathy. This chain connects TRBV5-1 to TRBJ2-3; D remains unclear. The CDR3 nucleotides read TGCGCCAGCAGCTTAACTTGGGATACGCAGTATTTT. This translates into CASSLTWDTQYF.